This TCR beta chain was obtained from a study of lung T cells in sarcoidosis with Löfgren's syndrome. Study background: Analyses focused on Löfgren's syndrome patients. Study results and caveats: These T cells were suggested, not shown, to recognize a putative antigen. Versus controls, Löfgren's syndrome patients reportedly showed TRAV12-1 and TRBV2 as most expanded.

TCRdb reprocessed the reads via MiXCR and lists one record per CDR3 protein. In the table there are roughly 63,000 distinct CDR3 sequences, less than 25% of which are singletons. Turning to this clonotype: Its antigen is undetermined. This may be a read error: a much more frequent sequence differs by one nucleotide.

Germline V CDR1 and CDR2: MDHEN, SYDVKM. This CDR3 has 13 amino acids. With V trimmed by 2 bases and J by 5 bases, 3 bases remained unmatched. The J gene is TRBJ2-7, the V gene TRBV28; 7 nucleotides match TRBD2. The TCR was taken from a human donor with sarcoidosis (Löfgren's syndrome or another form), or a control subject (not recorded which). The sample comprised CD4+ T cells from PBMCs. This chain's CDR3 is CASSLLAVNEQYF. The DNA for the CDR3 is TGTGCCAGCAGTTTACTAGCGGTTAACGAGCAGTACTTC. Together with reference TRBV28 and TRBJ2-7, the CDR3 gives the full variable domain: DVKVTQSSRYLVKRTGEKVFLECVQDMDHENMFWYRQDPGLGLRLIYFSYDVKMKEKGDIPEGYSVSREKKERFSLILESASTNQTSMYLCASSLLAVNEQYFGPGTRLTVT.